This T cell receptor beta chain was sequenced during a study of blood T cells in healthy people across ages. Next came a second PCR, run for about 6 to 11 cycles, which used a sample-barcoded 5' primer along with a J-beta primer mix. A 12-random-nucleotide template-switch adaptor tagged each cDNA molecule. Individual samples furnished no less than 3 million CDR3-containing paired-end reads apiece. MiXCR was run by TCRdb on the 5' RACE reads, yielding one entry per CDR3 protein. The sample records hundreds of thousands of distinct CDR3 sequences, approximately 21% being singletons. Isolating PBMCs gave at least 7 million of these cells per sample. The total RNA that was extracted per sample amounted to at least 5.5 micrograms. A few counts support this clonotype. V lost 3 bases and J 3 bases, leaving 11 bases between the germline ends. The CDR3 is 15 amino acids. In germline, CDR1 is MNHNS, CDR2 SASEGT.

The sample taken for sequencing was blood. This TCR was recovered from a man in his 70s in good health. The chain couples TRBV6-1 to TRBJ1-4, with D possibly being TRBD1 (6 bases). CDR3 loop: CASSDGDTANEKLFF. CDR3 sequence (DNA): TGTGCCAGCAGTGATGGGGACACCGCTAATGAAAAACTGTTTTTT.